One T cell receptor (beta chain) is described in this entry. Its specificity is unknown. CDR3 length: 14 residues. With 2 bases clipped from V and 5 bases from J, the junction kept 5 bases outside the gene matches. Germline assignment: CDR1 MNHNY and CDR2 SVGAGI (reference sequence). The authors reverse transcribed all of the isolated RNA, so sequencing captured expressed TCRB transcripts. This table comes from immunoSEQ multiplex PCR, and its TCRdb copy is limited to in-frame clones, with some not included. The repertoire holds some 410,000 clones, with more than 11% as singletons. These data are taken from a study of beta chain features in type 1 diabetes. Study-wide findings and caveats: Among type 1 diabetes patients, VDJ junctions had fewer insertions and more deletions.

The sequencing sample was made of naive CD4+ T cells from blood. This chain links TRBV6-6 with TRBJ1-1; 7 bases line up with TRBD1. The origin of this receptor is a man aged 25-45 years in good health. This chain's CDR3 is CASSYRQGGTEAFF. The CDR3 DNA sequence: TGTGCCAGCAGTTACCGACAGGGTGGTACTGAAGCTTTCTTT.